Below, 26 T cell receptor beta chains from the same sample are listed, as sequenced in a study of shared clonotypes between healthy human individuals. Sequencing used immunoSEQ multiplex PCR; TCRdb keeps in-frame clones, though not all of them. In the table there are about 110,000 clones, approximately 65% of which are singletons. Sequencing was done on a sample of memory CD8+ T cells sorted from blood. Subset given: CD45RO+ cells pooled with CCR7-negative TemRA cells. The receptors were sampled from a woman aged 25 to 39 in good health.

J is TRBJ2-1 and V is TRBV4-2; D ambiguous. Between the trimmed V and J ends, which lost 0 bases and 6 bases, there was a span of 12 bases. CDR1 and CDR2 (germline): LGHNA, YNFKEQ. CDR3 length: 15 amino acids. The CDR3 DNA sequence: TGTGCCAGCAGCCAAGAGGGCCGGGTATTCAATGAGCAGTTCTTC. Translating it yields CASSQEGRVFNEQFF.

CDR3: CASSPREGGGETQYF. CDR3 DNA sequence: TGTGCCAGCAGCCCTCGAGAGGGTGGGGGGGAGACCCAGTACTTC. The rearrangement uses TRBV7-8 and TRBJ2-5; tentative D call: TRBD2 (6 bases). This CDR3 comprises 15 residues. The germline CDR1 and CDR2 sequences are SGHVS and FQNEAQ. V gave up 5 bases and J gave up 5 bases, with 18 bases separating them.

V usage is TRBV28 and J usage is TRBJ2-2, with D maybe TRBD2 (5 bases). Germline-derived CDR1 and CDR2 are MDHEN and SYDVKM. V was clipped by 1 base and J by 4 bases, with 10 bases between them. CDR3 length equals 15 residues. CDR3 amino acids: CASSLSGFRTGELFF. DNA for the CDR3: TGTGCCAGCAGTTTATCGGGGTTTCGCACCGGGGAGCTGTTTTTT.

The genes are TRBV4-1 and TRBJ1-4; D gene unclear. CDR1 and CDR2 from the germline V gene are MGHRA and YSYEKL. CDR3 size: 14 residues. V dropped 1 base and J dropped 5 bases, with 8 bases sitting between them. Written as DNA, the CDR3 is TGCGCCAGCAGCCAAGTTAGAGTAAATGAAAAACTGTTTTTT. It translates to CASSQVRVNEKLFF.

V usage is TRBV27 and J usage is TRBJ2-7, with a possible D match to TRBD1 (5 bases). Per the germline V gene, CDR1 is MNHEY and CDR2 is SMNVEV (reference sequence). V shed 2 bases and J shed 0 bases, with 11 bases lying between them. The CDR3 extends over 15 amino acids. The CDR3 sequence: CASSLGAGRSYEQYF. Here the CDR3 DNA reads TGTGCCAGCAGTTTAGGCGCAGGGCGCTCCTACGAGCAGTACTTC.

The chain employs TRBV6-1 and TRBJ1-2; 9 bases match TRBD1. V lost 1 base, J lost 4 bases, and 4 bases stayed unmatched. The CDR3 extends over 15 amino acids. Per the germline V gene, CDR1 is MNHNS and CDR2 is SASEGT. The CDR3 DNA sequence: TGTGCCAGCAGTGAAGGGACAGGGGCCGGCTATGGCTACACCTTC. It is translated as CASSEGTGAGYGYTF.

The J gene is TRBJ2-7, the V gene TRBV2, with a tentative D call TRBD2 (6 bases). The V gene's germline CDR1 is SNHLY and CDR2 FYNNEI. Trimming removed 1 base from V and 1 base from J, with 14 bases in between. The CDR3 covers 16 residues. This CDR3 is CASSEDRGRPSYEQYF. The DNA for the CDR3 is TGTGCCAGCAGTGAAGATCGGGGGAGGCCTTCCTACGAGCAGTACTTC.

The gene calls are TRBV19 and TRBJ2-3; D is undetermined. Germline-derived CDR1 and CDR2 are LNHDA and SQIVND (reference sequence). The CDR3 covers 11 residues. Trimming shortened V by 2 bases and J by 3 bases, and 0 bases separated the two germline ends. CDR3 amino acids: CASSITDTQYF. DNA for the CDR3: TGTGCCAGTAGTATAACAGATACGCAGTATTTT.

The J gene is TRBJ2-5, the V gene TRBV9, with D unclear. Per germline, CDR1 SGDLS and CDR2 YYNGEE. With 0 bases removed from V and 1 base from J, the gap between germline ends came to 4 bases. CDR3 length equals 13 residues. CDR3 sequence reads: CASSVDFQETQYF. In nucleotides, the CDR3 is TGTGCCAGCAGCGTAGACTTCCAAGAGACCCAGTACTTC.

This clone was counted between two and nine times. This chain uses TRBV10-3 with TRBJ2-7; D is possibly TRBD1 (5 bases). The CDR3 is 13 amino acids. V lost 8 bases, J lost 7 bases, and 18 bases lay in between. Germline lookup yields CDR1 ENHRY and CDR2 SYGVKD. CDR3 protein: CAIQADNHPEQYF. CDR3 coding DNA: TGTGCCATCCAGGCGGACAACCACCCGGAGCAGTACTTC.

The chain carries TRBV19 and TRBJ2-7; D remains ambiguous. CDR1 and CDR2 from the germline V gene are LNHDA and SQIVND (reference sequence). Between the trimmed V and J ends, which lost 7 bases and 0 bases, there was a span of 13 bases. This CDR3 comprises 14 residues. The CDR3 region is CASKLDLSSYEQYF. For the CDR3, the DNA is TGTGCCAGTAAACTGGACCTTAGCTCCTACGAGCAGTACTTC.

The chain has TRBV7-2 and TRBJ2-5; D possibly matches TRBD1 or TRBD2 (5 bases each). The V and J ends lost 5 bases and 5 bases respectively, with 12 bases between them. Germline V gene data show CDR1 as SGHTA and CDR2 as FQGNSA. This CDR3 has 13 amino acids. The chain's CDR3 is CASSRDRSETQYF. The DNA of the CDR3 is TGTGCCAGCAGCCGGGACCGTTCGGAGACCCAGTACTTC.

The gene calls are TRBV7-9 and TRBJ1-2; D call uncertain. Germline V lookup: CDR1 SEHNR, CDR2 FQNEAQ (reference sequence). Between the trimmed V and J ends, which lost 0 bases and 4 bases, there was a span of 15 bases. The CDR3 has 16 amino acids. CDR3 amino acids: CASSLAITRERYGYTF. CDR3 sequence (DNA): TGTGCCAGCAGCTTAGCCATCACAAGGGAACGCTATGGCTACACCTTC.

This clone was seen once. The chain couples TRBV25-1 to TRBJ2-7; 7 bases are shared with TRBD1. V dropped 1 base and J dropped 5; count of bases not matched to a gene: 11. From germline, CDR1 is MGHDK and CDR2 SYGVNS. The CDR3 has 16 residues. The CDR3 here is CASSEFRTGPFHEQYF. Here the CDR3 DNA reads TGTGCCAGCAGTGAATTTCGGACAGGCCCCTTCCACGAGCAGTACTTC.

Comment on this clone: Other nucleotide sequences in the sample specify the same CDR3. This chain joins TRBV6-1 and TRBJ2-1; 12 bases align to TRBD2. Germline trimming cut 2 bases from V and 6 bases from J; bases unmatched to any gene: 2. CDR1 MNHNS and CDR2 SASEGT come from the germline V gene. The CDR3 is made up of 15 amino acids. The CDR3 loop reads CASSERTSGINEQFF. As DNA, the CDR3 is TGTGCCAGCAGTGAACGGACTAGCGGGATCAATGAGCAGTTCTTC.

The rearrangement uses TRBV9 and TRBJ2-1; TRBD2 matches at 11 bases. Germline loops: CDR1 SGDLS, CDR2 YYNGEE. Trimming removed 0 bases from V and 4 bases from J; junction bases left unmatched: 3. The CDR3 is made up of 16 amino acids. In nucleotides, the CDR3 is TGTGCCAGCAGCGTAGGACTAGCGGGAACATACAATGAGCAGTTCTTC. Its protein is CASSVGLAGTYNEQFF.

J is TRBJ2-7 and V is TRBV21-1. TRBV21-1 is given as a pseudogene. The CDR3 covers 15 residues. The CDR3 sequence: CASSNMGFQSYEQYF. As DNA, the CDR3 is TGTGCCAGCAGCAACATGGGGTTTCAGTCCTACGAGCAGTACTTC.

V is TRBV28 and J is TRBJ2-3, with 8 positions matching TRBD1. The CDR3 has 16 amino acids. The V segment lost 5 bases and the J segment 4 bases; nucleotides outside the gene matches: 11. The germline gives CDR1 MDHEN, CDR2 SYDVKM. CDR3 in amino acids: CASSPGQGLGSDTQYF. The CDR3 DNA reads TGTGCCAGCAGTCCCGGACAGGGTTTGGGGTCAGATACGCAGTATTTT.

This clone occurred many times. The J gene is TRBJ1-1, the V gene TRBV28; TRBD1 matches 8 bases. V was pared by 5 bases and J by 1 base, with 9 bases of the junction left unmatched. The CDR3 sequence is 16 residues long. Germline V lookup: CDR1 MDHEN, CDR2 SYDVKM. The CDR3: CASSPQGDRQNTEAFF. CDR3 in DNA: TGTGCCAGCAGTCCACAGGGGGACAGGCAGAACACTGAAGCTTTCTTT.

This CDR3 reads CASSEDSSVNYGYTF. The CDR3 region has the DNA TGTGCCAGCAGCGAAGACAGTTCCGTTAACTATGGCTACACCTTC. The chain has TRBV7-3 and TRBJ1-2, with TRBD1 as a possible D gene (5 bases). V gave up 5 bases and J gave up 1 base, with 14 bases separating them. The germline CDR1 and CDR2 sequences are SGHTA and FQGTGA. The CDR3 is 15 residues long.

V gene TRBV6-6 combines with J gene TRBJ1-5; 7 bases fit TRBD1. The CDR3 is made up of 15 amino acids. Looked up from germline, CDR1 is MNHNY and CDR2 is SVGAGI (reference sequence). V lost 5 bases to trimming and J lost 0 bases; unmatched junction nucleotides: 4. The DNA for the CDR3 is TGTGCCAGCAGTGCCCAGGGGGTTAGCAATCAGCCCCAGCATTTT. Amino acids: CASSAQGVSNQPQHF.

This clone was seen just once. Additional DNA sequences in this sample encode the identical CDR3. The rearrangement links TRBV4-1 to TRBJ2-7; 10 positions agree with TRBD1. Germline V gives CDR1 MGHRA, CDR2 YSYEKL. V was clipped by 5 bases and J by 4 bases; unmatched bases: 11. The CDR3 runs to 16 residues. The CDR3, as DNA: TGCGCCAGCAGCTACGTCTCGACAGGGGGCCGGTACGAGCAGTACTTC. Translation gives CASSYVSTGGRYEQYF.

J is TRBJ2-2 and V is TRBV10-1; 8 bases are a match to TRBD2. The CDR3 spans 12 residues. After removal of 6 bases from V and 6 bases from J, the junction contained 0 bases not matched to a gene. Germline V gene lookup returns CDR1 WNHNN and CDR2 SYGVQD (reference sequence). CDR3 in amino acids: CASSGGAGELFF. The CDR3 DNA reads TGCGCCAGCAGCGGGGGGGCCGGGGAGCTGTTTTTT.

The rearrangement joins TRBV7-8 to TRBJ1-1; D may be TRBD1 (5 bases). Deletions cut 0 bases from V and 6 bases from J, with 14 bases between. The length of the CDR3 is 15 residues. Germline V gene sequence: CDR1 SGHVS, CDR2 FQNEAQ. This CDR3 is CASSLARGLFAEAFF. CDR3 DNA sequence: TGTGCCAGCAGCTTAGCAAGGGGCCTCTTCGCTGAAGCTTTCTTT.

The chain combines TRBV5-1 with TRBJ2-7; D ambiguous. CDR3 length: 11 amino acids. V lost 4 bases, J lost 6 bases, and 8 bases lay in between. CDR1 SGHRS and CDR2 YFSETQ come from the germline V gene. The CDR3 loop reads CASSQVGEQYF. The CDR3 DNA is TGCGCCAGCAGCCAGGTGGGCGAGCAGTACTTC.

The chain uses TRBV27 and TRBJ2-3; no reliable D call. The CDR3 contains 14 residues. Germline values: CDR1 MNHEY, CDR2 SMNVEV (reference sequence). V lost 2 bases, J lost 0 bases, and 6 bases lay in between. The CDR3 DNA is TGTGCCAGCAGTTTACGCACTAGCACAGATACGCAGTATTTT. This sequence encodes CASSLRTSTDTQYF.